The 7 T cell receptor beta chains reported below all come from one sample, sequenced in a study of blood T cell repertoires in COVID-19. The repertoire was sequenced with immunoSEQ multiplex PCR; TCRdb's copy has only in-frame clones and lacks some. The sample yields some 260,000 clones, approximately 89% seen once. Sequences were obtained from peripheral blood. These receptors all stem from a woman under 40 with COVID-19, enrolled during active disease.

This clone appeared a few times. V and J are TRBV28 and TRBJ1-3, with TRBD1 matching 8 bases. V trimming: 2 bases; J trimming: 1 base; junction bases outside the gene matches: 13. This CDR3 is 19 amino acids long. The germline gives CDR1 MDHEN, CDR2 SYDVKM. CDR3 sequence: CASSLPPGQVMDSGNTIYF. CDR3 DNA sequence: TGTGCCAGCAGTTTACCACCGGGACAGGTCATGGATTCTGGAAACACCATATATTTT. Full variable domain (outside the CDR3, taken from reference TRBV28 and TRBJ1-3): DVKVTQSSRYLVKRTGEKVFLECVQDMDHENMFWYRQDPGLGLRLIYFSYDVKMKEKGDIPEGYSVSREKKERFSLILESASTNQTSMYLCASSLPPGQVMDSGNTIYFGEGSWLTVV.

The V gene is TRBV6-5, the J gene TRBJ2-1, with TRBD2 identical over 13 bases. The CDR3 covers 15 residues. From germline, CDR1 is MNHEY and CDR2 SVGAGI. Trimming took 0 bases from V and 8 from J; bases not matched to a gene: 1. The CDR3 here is CASSYSLAGGHEQFF. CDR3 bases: TGTGCCAGCAGTTACTCACTAGCGGGAGGGCATGAGCAGTTCTTC.

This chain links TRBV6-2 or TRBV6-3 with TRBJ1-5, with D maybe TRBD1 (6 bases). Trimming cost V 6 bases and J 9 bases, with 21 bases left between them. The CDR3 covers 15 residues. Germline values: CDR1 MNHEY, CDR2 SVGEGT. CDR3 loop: CASSFRRDIVRPQHF. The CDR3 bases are TGTGCCAGCAGCTTTCGCCGGGACATCGTACGGCCCCAGCATTTT.

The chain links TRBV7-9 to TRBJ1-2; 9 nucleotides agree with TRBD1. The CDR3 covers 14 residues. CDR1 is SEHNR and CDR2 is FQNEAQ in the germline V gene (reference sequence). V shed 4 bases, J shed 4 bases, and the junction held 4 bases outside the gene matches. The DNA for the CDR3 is TGTGCCAGCAGCTCGGGACAGGGAATCTATGGCTACACCTTC. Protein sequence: CASSSGQGIYGYTF.

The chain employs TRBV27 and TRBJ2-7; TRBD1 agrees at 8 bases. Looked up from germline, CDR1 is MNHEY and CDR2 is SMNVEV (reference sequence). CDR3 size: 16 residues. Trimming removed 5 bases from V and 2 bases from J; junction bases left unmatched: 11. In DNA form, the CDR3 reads TGTGCCAGCAGTGCCTCGACAGGGGACCTTCCCTACGAGCAGTACTTC. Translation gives CASSASTGDLPYEQYF.

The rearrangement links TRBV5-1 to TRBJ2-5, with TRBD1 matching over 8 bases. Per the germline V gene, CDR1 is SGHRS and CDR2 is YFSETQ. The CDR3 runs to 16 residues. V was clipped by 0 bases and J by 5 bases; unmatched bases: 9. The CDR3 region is CASSLGDRGLGETQYF. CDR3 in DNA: TGCGCCAGCAGCTTGGGCGACAGGGGTCTGGGGGAGACCCAGTACTTC.

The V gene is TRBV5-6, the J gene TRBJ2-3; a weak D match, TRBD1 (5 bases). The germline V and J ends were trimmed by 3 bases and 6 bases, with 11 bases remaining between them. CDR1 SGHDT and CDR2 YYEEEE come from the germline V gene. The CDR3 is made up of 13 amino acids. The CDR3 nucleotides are TGTGCCAGCAGCTGGGGCCCCGAGGATACGCAGTATTTT. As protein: CASSWGPEDTQYF. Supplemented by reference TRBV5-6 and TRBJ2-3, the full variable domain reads DAGVTQSPTHLIKTRGQQVTLRCSPKSGHDTVSWYQQALGQGPQFIFQYYEEEERQRGNFPDRFSGHQFPNYSSELNVNALLLGDSALYLCASSWGPEDTQYFGPGTRLTVL.